Given below is one T cell receptor (beta chain) in context. The CDR3 is made up of 16 amino acids. Per the germline V gene, CDR1 is SGHNT and CDR2 is YYREEE (reference sequence). Trimming removed 8 bases from V and 5 bases from J, with 25 bases in between. This entry is derived from a study of early T cells in non-severe SARS-CoV-2 infection. Each CDR3 protein is one row after TCRdb ran MiXCR on the 5' RACE reads. The table shows about 69,000 distinct CDR3 sequences, with around 11% occurring only once. Sequenced sample: whole blood. The origin of this receptor is an adult who was a healthcare worker with PCR-confirmed SARS-CoV-2 infection or an uninfected control (not recorded which). The chain has TRBV5-4 and TRBJ1-2, with D tentatively TRBD1 (5 bases). CDR3 sequence: CASPRDAVGKRYGYTF. CDR3 coding DNA: TGTGCCAGTCCACGGGACGCGGTTGGGAAACGGTATGGCTACACCTTC. Based on the CDR3 plus reference TRBV5-4 and TRBJ1-2, the full variable domain is ETGVTQSPTHLIKTRGQQVTLRCSSQSGHNTVSWYQQALGQGPQFIFQYYREEENGRGNFPPRFSGLQFPNYSSELNVNALELDDSALYLCASPRDAVGKRYGYTFGSGTRLTVV.